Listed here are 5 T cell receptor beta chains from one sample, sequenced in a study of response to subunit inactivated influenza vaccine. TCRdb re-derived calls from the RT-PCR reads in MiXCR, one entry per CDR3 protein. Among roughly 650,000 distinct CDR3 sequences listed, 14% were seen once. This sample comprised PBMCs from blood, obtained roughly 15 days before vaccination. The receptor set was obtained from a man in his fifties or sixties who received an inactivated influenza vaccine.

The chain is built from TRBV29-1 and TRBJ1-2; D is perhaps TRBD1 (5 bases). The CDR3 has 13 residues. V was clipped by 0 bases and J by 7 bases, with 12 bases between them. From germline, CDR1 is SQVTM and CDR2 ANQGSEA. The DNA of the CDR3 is TGCAGCGTTGAAGATCTGGGGGTCCGTGGCTACACCTTC. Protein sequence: CSVEDLGVRGYTF.

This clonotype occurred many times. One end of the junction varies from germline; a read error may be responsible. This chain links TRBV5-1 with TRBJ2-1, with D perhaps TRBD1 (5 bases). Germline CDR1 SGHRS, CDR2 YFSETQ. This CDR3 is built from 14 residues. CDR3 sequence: CASSLGQGYNEQFF. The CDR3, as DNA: TGTGCCAGCAGCTTAGGGCAGGGCTACAATGAGCAGTTCTTC.

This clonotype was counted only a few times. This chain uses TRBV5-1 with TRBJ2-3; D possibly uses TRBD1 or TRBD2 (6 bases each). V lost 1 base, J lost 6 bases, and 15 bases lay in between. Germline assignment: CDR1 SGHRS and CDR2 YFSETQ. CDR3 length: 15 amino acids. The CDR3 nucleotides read TGCGCCAGCAGCTTGCTGGGGGGCGCGTCCGATACGCAGTATTTT. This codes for CASSLLGGASDTQYF.

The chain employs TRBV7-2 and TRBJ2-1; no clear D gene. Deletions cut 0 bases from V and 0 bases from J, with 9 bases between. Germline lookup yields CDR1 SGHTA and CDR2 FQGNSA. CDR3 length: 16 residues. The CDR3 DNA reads TGTGCCAGCAGCTTAGCGTCCGGAAGCTCCTACAATGAGCAGTTCTTC. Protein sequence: CASSLASGSSYNEQFF. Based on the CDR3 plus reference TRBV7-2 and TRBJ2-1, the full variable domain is GAGVSQSPSNKVTEKGKDVELRCDPISGHTALYWYRQSLGQGLEFLIYFQGNSAPDKSGLPSDRFSAERTGGSVSTLTIQRTQQEDSAVYLCASSLASGSSYNEQFFGPGTRLTVL.

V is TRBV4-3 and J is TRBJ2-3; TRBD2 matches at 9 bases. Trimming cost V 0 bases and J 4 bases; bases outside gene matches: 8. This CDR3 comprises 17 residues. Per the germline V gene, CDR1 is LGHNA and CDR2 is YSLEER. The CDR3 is CASSQDRTSGLADTQYF. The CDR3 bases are TGCGCCAGCAGCCAAGATCGAACTAGCGGGTTGGCAGATACGCAGTATTTT.